A single sample is the source of the 12 T cell receptor beta chains below, sequenced in a study of T cells after yellow fever vaccination. From the 5' RACE reads, TCRdb called clonotypes with MiXCR, one entry per CDR3 protein. Of roughly 320,000 distinct CDR3 sequences listed, around 10% were seen once; the top ten hold 3% to 4%. The material was CD4+ T cells sorted from PBMCs, obtained 45 days after the yellow fever booster vaccination. Receptor source: a man aged 18 to 35 who received the YFV17D yellow fever vaccine.

This clonotype turned up a few times. The chain recombines TRBV9 with TRBJ2-2; TRBD1 is a possible D gene (6 bases). This CDR3 region has 15 residues. V gave up 2 bases and J gave up 6 bases, with 14 bases separating them. Germline V gives CDR1 SGDLS, CDR2 YYNGEE. The CDR3 DNA is TGTGCCAGCAGCGTCCAGGGGTTATCGTCCGGGGAGCTGTTTTTT. This encodes CASSVQGLSSGELFF.

This chain uses TRBV21-1 with TRBJ2-3; TRBD2, the table's D call, lacks a check against the DNA. TRBV21-1 is designated a pseudogene. CDR3 size: 18 residues. The CDR3 coding sequence is TGTGCCAGCAGCAAACGAAGAGTGGGGCTAGCGGCCACAGATACGCAGTATTTT. It codes for CASSKRRVGLAATDTQYF.

This clonotype has more than one count but fewer than ten. The J gene is TRBJ2-1, the V gene TRBV12-3 or TRBV12-4, with TRBD2 as a possible D gene (6 bases). The CDR3 runs to 15 residues. V was trimmed by 0 bases and J by 5 bases, leaving 11 bases between them. Here the CDR3 DNA reads TGTGCCAGCAGTTTAGCGCGGGGATGGGACAATGAGCAGTTCTTC. It encodes CASSLARGWDNEQFF.

The chain is built from TRBV2 and TRBJ1-5; D is unclear. Looked up from germline, CDR1 is SNHLY and CDR2 is FYNNEI. Trimming pared 3 bases from V and 3 bases from J, leaving 15 bases between. The CDR3 is 16 amino acids. The CDR3: CASSERTGRSNQPQHF. The DNA for the CDR3 is TGTGCCAGCAGTGAGAGGACGGGGAGATCCAATCAGCCCCAGCATTTT. Supplemented by reference TRBV2 and TRBJ1-5, the full variable domain reads EPEVTQTPSHQVTQMGQEVILRCVPISNHLYFYWYRQILGQKVEFLVSFYNNEISEKSEIFDDQFSVERPDGSNFTLKIRSTKLEDSAMYFCASSERTGRSNQPQHFGDGTRLSIL.

The chain links TRBV5-6 to TRBJ2-7, with D tentatively TRBD1 (6 bases). With 6 bases removed from V and 2 bases from J, the gap between germline ends came to 18 bases. Germline loops: CDR1 SGHDT, CDR2 YYEEEE. The CDR3 is made up of 15 amino acids. CDR3 amino acids: CASIRYGGHPYEQYV. Here the CDR3 DNA reads TGTGCCAGCATCCGATATGGGGGACATCCCTACGAGCAGTACGTC.

This clonotype was detected ten times or more. The chain is built from TRBV6-2 or TRBV6-3 and TRBJ1-1; perhaps TRBD1 as D (5 bases). Germline lookup yields CDR1 MNHEY and CDR2 SVGEGT. The CDR3 length is 14 residues. V lost 6 bases to trimming and J lost 1 base, with 12 bases between them. CDR3 DNA: TGTGCCAGCAGAAGGGCCGGGGGGAACACTGAAGCTTTCTTT. Translating gives CASRRAGGNTEAFF.

This clonotype was seen many times. The rearrangement joins TRBV5-5 to TRBJ2-3; 8 bases are shared with TRBD2. V dropped 0 bases and J dropped 4; count of bases not matched to a gene: 13. From germline, CDR1 is SGHKS and CDR2 YYEKEE (reference sequence). The CDR3 extends over 18 amino acids. This chain's CDR3 is CASSLARLGGVGADTQYF. Here the CDR3 DNA reads TGTGCCAGCAGCTTGGCCCGGCTCGGGGGGGTCGGCGCAGATACGCAGTATTTT.

V and J are TRBV6-2 or TRBV6-3 and TRBJ1-4; no clear D. Per the germline V gene, CDR1 is MNHEY and CDR2 is SVGEGT. Trimming left V 6 bases short and J 8 bases short, with 10 bases between. The CDR3 is 12 residues long. The CDR3 loop reads CASSLPREKLFF. Here the CDR3 DNA reads TGTGCCAGCAGCCTCCCCCGCGAAAAACTGTTTTTT.

The V gene is TRBV5-4, the J gene TRBJ2-2; either TRBD1 or TRBD2 may fit D (7 bases each). V shed 3 bases and J shed 4 bases, with 16 bases lying between them. The CDR3 has 16 residues. Germline V gene data show CDR1 as SGHNT and CDR2 as YYREEE (reference sequence). CDR3 sequence reads: CASSWGGTERTGELFF. CDR3 in DNA: TGTGCCAGCAGCTGGGGGGGGACAGAACGCACCGGGGAGCTGTTTTTT.

This clonotype has just a few counts. The chain employs TRBV5-4 and TRBJ2-7, with D perhaps matching TRBD1 or TRBD2 (5 bases each). V was clipped by 4 bases and J by 2 bases, with 16 bases between them. CDR3 size: 15 residues. Germline V gene data show CDR1 as SGHNT and CDR2 as YYREEE (reference sequence). This CDR3 reads CASSPGRDRPYEQYF. The CDR3 coding sequence is TGTGCCAGCAGCCCTGGAAGGGACCGACCCTACGAGCAGTACTTC.

This chain links TRBV13 with TRBJ1-2; D may be TRBD1 (5 bases). The CDR3 is 16 amino acids. The germline V and J ends were trimmed by 5 bases and 7 bases, with 23 bases remaining between them. The germline gives CDR1 PRHDT, CDR2 FYEKMQ (reference sequence). As DNA, the CDR3 is TGTGCCAGCAGCCGGGGCAGGGCCGCCCTCGATCGTGGCTACACCTTC. This gives the protein CASSRGRAALDRGYTF. Variable domain in full (rest from reference TRBV13 and TRBJ1-2): AAGVIQSPRHLIKEKRETATLKCYPIPRHDTVYWYQQGPGQDPQFLISFYEKMQSDKGSIPDRFSAQQFSDYHSELNMSSLELGDSALYFCASSRGRAALDRGYTFGSGTRLTVV.

This chain joins TRBV7-3 and TRBJ2-3; D is uncertain. Trimming cost V 3 bases and J 5 bases, with 9 bases left between them. CDR1 and CDR2 from the germline V gene are SGHTA and FQGTGA. The CDR3 totals 13 residues. The CDR3 reads CASSFLVRDTQYF. Here the CDR3 DNA reads TGTGCCAGCAGCTTTCTCGTTAGAGATACGCAGTATTTT.